This T cell receptor beta chain was documented in a study of human T cells and chemical hapten exposure. TCRdb analysed the RACE reads with MiXCR anew, one entry per CDR3 protein. The data contain around 50,000 distinct CDR3 sequences, about 9.3% of them singletons. This clonotype was counted ten times or more. Time point defined: patch test 1, 2 weeks after DPC sensitization. Treatment in this sample: therapeutic diphenylcyclopropenone sensitization with weekly scalp DPC. Germline V gene data show CDR1 as MNHNY and CDR2 as SVGAGI (reference sequence). The CDR3 is 15 residues long. Losses at the gene ends were 5 bases for V and 8 bases for J; bases not matched to a gene: 10.

The sequence was collected from a woman aged 40 to 49 with alopecia areata. Some clones in this sample may be carry-over from other donors' samples. Specimen: whole blood, collected in connection with sensitization to the hapten diphenylcyclopropenone (DPC). The V and J genes are TRBV6-6 and TRBJ1-4; TRBD1 aligns across 8 bases. The CDR3, as DNA: TGTGCCAGCAGTGACCCGACAGGGGAGGAAGAAAAACTGTTTTTT. Translation gives CASSDPTGEEEKLFF.